The 8 T cell receptor beta chains below were found in one sample sequenced in a study of T cell repertoires in cytomegalovirus infection (dated by TCRdb to between 2018 and 2021). For sequencing, an Illumina HiSeq 1500 was employed. TCRdb applied fastp at Q25 and MiXCR to the public reads, then kept only in-frame beta chains. CDR3 protein duplicates are merged, each entry listing the most common genes and DNA. This sample holds under 150,000 distinct CDR3 sequences; more than 7% were observed only once. The ten top clones hold around 10% of the sample. The sample taken for sequencing was PBMCs. These receptors were taken from a human donor in good health (CMV status not recorded). Some clones in this sample may be carry-over from other donors' samples.

This clonotype was seen many times. The CDR3 coding sequence is TGTGCCAGCAGTTACTTTCTTTTGGGGGGCTACACCTTC. Translation gives CASSYFLLGGYTF. This chain connects TRBV6-5 to TRBJ1-2; D gene unclear. Germline V gene sequence: CDR1 MNHEY, CDR2 SVGAGI. Trimming took off 1 base at V and 8 bases at J, with 11 bases between the two ends. The CDR3 is 13 residues long.

This clonotype was recorded at least ten times. This chain connects TRBV6-6 to TRBJ1-1; D is possibly TRBD1 (6 bases). Germline V CDR1 and CDR2: MNHNY, SVGAGI (reference sequence). V shed 2 bases and J shed 2 bases, with 15 bases lying between them. CDR3 length: 16 residues. CDR3 in amino acids: CASSYAGRGGNTEAFF. The CDR3 coding sequence is TGTGCCAGCAGTTACGCCGGTCGGGGGGGCAACACTGAAGCTTTCTTT.

This clonotype was seen ten or more times. The chain couples TRBV5-5 to TRBJ2-4; D tentatively fits TRBD1 or TRBD2 (6 bases each). This CDR3 contains 12 residues. The V and J ends lost 9 bases and 8 bases respectively, with 15 bases between them. Germline CDR1 and CDR2: SGHKS and YYEKEE (reference sequence). The CDR3 DNA reads as TGTGCCACCGATGGGGGCGGGGACATTCAGTACTTC. Protein: CATDGGGDIQYF.

In this sample, this clonotype turned up many times. This chain uses TRBV12-3 or TRBV12-4 with TRBJ2-5; D gene unclear. Trimming removed 3 bases at V and 6 bases at J, with 14 bases between. The length of the CDR3 is 14 residues. The CDR3 reads CASSFHPDPKTQYF. The CDR3 coding sequence is TGTGCCAGCAGTTTTCACCCGGACCCAAAGACCCAGTACTTC.

The table lists this clonotype with many counts. The V and J genes are TRBV29-1 and TRBJ1-6; D unresolved. Between the trimmed V and J ends, which lost 5 bases and 7 bases, there was a span of 6 bases. This CDR3 is 11 amino acids long. Per the germline V gene, CDR1 is SQVTM and CDR2 is ANQGSEA. The CDR3 is CSVFGNSPLHF. CDR3 bases: TGCAGCGTTTTTGGAAATTCACCCCTCCACTTT. The entire variable domain, with the rest obtained from reference TRBV29-1 and TRBJ1-6, is as follows: SAVISQKPSRDICQRGTSLTIQCQVDSQVTMMFWYRQQPGQSLTLIATANQGSEATYESGFVIDKFPISRPNLTFSTLTVSNMSPEDSSIYLCSVFGNSPLHFGNGTRLTVT.

In regard to this clonotype: Given the absence of the conserved phenylalanine or tryptophan at the CDR3 end, a read error is likely. The rearrangement joins TRBV12-3 or TRBV12-4 to TRBJ1-6, with D unclear. The CDR3 runs 14 residues. V lost 6 bases, J lost 5 bases, and 11 bases lay in between. CDR3 sequence: CASSPGGNNSPLHR. The CDR3, as DNA: TGTGCCAGCAGCCCCGGAGGGAATAATTCACCCCTCCACCGT.

To note about this clonotype: This may arise from a read error, as a much more abundant clone is one base away. CDR3 in DNA: TGTGCCACCAGTGCCGTAAAGGGGACAGGATTCACCGGGGAGCTGCTTTTT. Protein product: CATSAVKGTGFTGELLF. The chain links TRBV24-1 to TRBJ2-2, with 8 bases identical to TRBD1. CDR3 length: 17 residues. CDR1 is KGHDR, CDR2 SFDVKD, per germline.

Only a few counts were recorded for this clonotype. The chain carries TRBV29-1 and TRBJ2-1; D is unclear. Germline-derived CDR1 and CDR2 are SQVTM and ANQGSEA. The length of the CDR3 is 16 residues. Between the trimmed V and J ends, which lost 0 bases and 0 bases, there was a span of 12 bases. CDR3 sequence reads: CSVEDHGAASYNEQFF. CDR3 sequence (DNA): TGCAGCGTTGAAGATCACGGAGCAGCCTCCTACAATGAGCAGTTCTTC.